This T cell receptor beta chain was recorded in a study of cytomegalovirus exposure and HLA in healthy donors (dated by TCRdb to 2016 to 2017). For the study in its entirety: An earlier analysis of approximately 550 of the donors reported approximately 290 Gb of sequence data and 100 million to 140 million unique TCR beta sequences from roughly 200 million T cells. In an earlier analysis of roughly 600 of the donors, high-throughput TCR beta sequencing was used to judge whether each TCR beta V gene segment behaved as functional or pseudogenic. A later analysis re-examined previously published TCR beta repertoires from over 500 donors and added high-resolution HLA genotyping to investigate patterns of TCR occurrence. Among 300 to 500 genotyped donors of the cohort, an average of approximately 240,000 unique TCR beta nucleotide sequences was sequenced per donor, of which about 18% were non-productive. Rather than drawing on any new phenotypic data, the later analysis identified candidate immune exposures from TCR beta sequences and the way those sequences occurred across donors. Of the roughly 430 genotyped donors, over 70% fell in the genetic ancestry cluster associated with self-reported Caucasian donors. The number of typed donors differed by locus: about 620-640 for A, B, C, DRB1 and DQB1; some 500 for DQA1; 606 for DPA1; and around 490 for DPB1. A later genetic analysis used genome-wide SNP genotypes for 398 of the 666 donors, treating that subset as a discovery cohort. Every discovery cohort repertoire had been produced on one sequencing platform. Alongside the repertoire data, information on donor age, sex, ethnicity and CMV serostatus was compiled. The study was designed to test whether signatures of past pathogen exposure could be identified by cataloging public T cell receptors. Roughly five DR-DQ haplotypes were treated as single units for association and clustering because of strong linkage in the cohort. An early release covering roughly 640 HLA-typed donors comprised approximately 290 gigabases of sequencing data and some 79 million unique TCR sequences. Both class I and class II loci were covered by HLA typing, at four-digit resolution. Besides the first cohort of 550 to 750 subjects, a separate validation cohort made up of around 120 different subjects was used. To predict cytomegalovirus infection status, the study combined high-throughput TCR immunosequencing, statistical association of individual TCRs with disease status, and machine learning. The T cell repertoires of roughly 660 subjects were profiled by immunosequencing and related to cytomegalovirus serostatus. Points the paper makes about the study in general: This cohort had only TCR beta chains sequenced, and the lack of alpha or paired-chain data limited which features could be detected. The authors suggested that the approach could potentially be generalized to other disease states and immunological phenotypes. Cytomegalovirus status was reported to be diagnosed by the classifier with high specificity and sensitivity in both the original and validation cohorts. A later analysis reported that several top co-occurrence clusters appeared linked to parvovirus B19, influenza, CMV and Epstein-Barr virus. Because some donors lacked HLA typing at each locus, the association tests relied only on the typed subset. In a later genetic analysis, a missense DCLRE1C variant was associated with V-gene and J-gene trimming of TCR beta chains, and the association was replicated in an independent cohort. A total of fewer than 200 TCR beta chains were listed by the study as associated with cytomegalovirus. In a later analysis, TCR association rates were found to vary across HLA loci, with the most associated TCRs seen for DRB1 alleles and the fewest for HLA-C alleles. A few of the identified cytomegalovirus-associated TCR beta chains were confirmed in vitro to be specific for cytomegalovirus antigens. Broadly in line with IMGT annotations, most TCR beta V segments showed up in productive rearrangements about 90% or about 30% of the time in an earlier analysis of 587 of the donors. A later analysis associated approximately 17,000 TCR beta sequences with specific HLA alleles at a false discovery rate of 0.05. The earlier analysis of 587 of the donors excluded some 16 rarely observed V segments, including chromosome 9 orphons, because counts were too low. Strong co-occurrence of HLA alleles, especially DR and DQ, made assigning TCR associations to individual alleles difficult. A later analysis found that most CMV-associated TCR beta chains appeared HLA-restricted, with HLA associations seemingly driven largely by CMV exposure. Compared with the approximately 700-donor mean, donors in an Asian-associated ancestry cluster had fewer N-insertions in productive TCRs, according to a later genetic analysis. A later analysis found that HLA-associated TCR beta chains were more clonally expanded and had lower generation probabilities than equally common non-associated chains. A further reported finding was that TCR beta sequences accurately predicted the HLA-A and HLA-B alleles for most subjects in the first cohort. For the cohort, immune exposure information was limited to CMV serostatus. The 87-base-pair reads could not distinguish some IMGT-functional V segments, including TRBV6-2 and TRBV6-3, so those segments were excluded. A cluster of highly shared sequence variants was judged likely to represent a technical artifact of the sequencing pipeline. While some public TCRs were present in many individuals, most TCR sequences turned up only very rarely across donors. Sequencing depth was assumed to be roughly uniform across donors in the presence/absence analyses, though that assumption may not hold. Correlated functional status among segregating V segments might be attributable to linkage disequilibrium, but an unknown experimental factor could not be ruled out.

The cohort comprised 670 or so healthy bone marrow donors. All cohort members were sampled while nominally healthy, although unrecorded immune exposures were likely present. Of the roughly 670 cohort members, nearly 300 had a positive CMV serostatus and approximately 370 had a negative one, while no CMV serostatus was recorded for the donor. A peripheral blood sample was provided by each donor, and peripheral blood mononuclear cells were used for TCR beta sequencing. Genomic DNA was extracted from the blood cell samples with the Qiagen DNeasy Blood Extraction Kit. The germline V gene encodes CDR1 SGDLS and CDR2 YYNGEE. Here V drops 4 bases and J drops 4 bases, and the junction holds 8 bases not matched to any gene. The CDR3 starts with the cysteine, ends with the phenylalanine, and has 14 residues. Only the CDR3 DNA stays, 42 bases, in frame from base 1. As regards this clone: The antigen it binds to is not known. No base qualities exist here, and no much larger clone lies one base off it.

Library preparation was by the immunoSEQ multiplex PCR assay. For the multiplex PCR, a mixture combining 60 forward primers for TCR Vbeta segments and 13 reverse primers for TCR Jbeta segments was used. The CDR3 region of rearranged TCR beta genes was amplified from genomic DNA with a multiplex PCR assay. On the Illumina HiSeq System, the amplified TCR beta libraries were sequenced as 87-base-pair reads. Per the original workflow: In a later analysis, about 80 million unique TCR beta chains were counted across the 650 to 750 repertoires, and about 10 million of these chains were shared by at least two donors. To remove PCR and sequencing errors, raw reads were error-corrected and collapsed into unique sequences using a nearest-neighbor algorithm that merged closely related sequences. V, D and J gene segments were assigned by aligning CDR3 sequences to IMGT reference sequences. For a sequence to be retained, at least a six-nucleotide match to both a V gene segment and a J gene segment was required. A rearrangement counted as productive if the CDR3 had no stop codons and remained in frame with V and J, and every other rearrangement counted as non-productive. CDR3 was defined according to IMGT convention as the region running from the second conserved V-encoded cysteine to the conserved J-encoded phenylalanine. In an earlier analysis of roughly 580 of the donors, sequences lacking an unambiguous match to a single V gene segment were excluded. In an earlier analysis of a few hundred of the donors, a V segment was called functional when productive rearrangements were above 56.7%, and segregating when the standard deviation between donors exceeded 5%. A statistical classification framework was built to diagnose cytomegalovirus status from the catalog of TCR beta chain sequences. In a later analysis, V and J genes were assigned by comparing TCR nucleotide sequences against IMGT/GENE-DB human TR gene sequences. The TCRdist pipeline was used in a later analysis to assign CDR3 sequences and most-parsimonious VDJ recombination scenarios. In a later analysis, each TCR beta chain was defined by its CDR3 amino acid sequence together with its V-gene family, and reads lacking a unique V-gene family were excluded. As a way to deal with suspected cross-contamination and a sequencing artifact, a later analysis dropped hundreds of nucleotide sequences that were highly shared and had low generation probability. A later analysis calculated a clonal expansion index for each public chain from normalized within-repertoire ranks of inferred template counts. A later analysis computed generation probabilities with a VDJ recombination model fitted to out-of-frame rearrangements, and checked the results against IGoR. In a later analysis, hypergeometric tests were used to score TCR-TCR, TCR-HLA and TCR-CMV co-occurrence, with a repertoire-size bias correction applied to TCR pairs. False discovery rates were estimated in a later analysis by permuting HLA or CMV assignments 20 times. In a later analysis, co-occurring TCRs were grouped using DBSCAN, with TCRdist sequence similarity added in when clustering inside HLA-allele-positive subsets. For co-occurrence clustering, repertoires with fewer than 30,000 or more than 120,000 public chains were excluded, along with roughly five repertoires with anomalous nucleotide sharing. TCRdb mirrors the immuneACCESS table, restricted to in-frame sequences. Some clones are absent from its copies; in checked studies, under half trace to an unresolved V gene, and the reason for the others is unknown. That table furnishes V, J and clone size, whereas the DNA furnished D and trimming. Present in this sample are about 140,000 clones, 80% of which were seen just once. More than 4.5% of the sample is held by the ten biggest clonotypes.

The specimen sequenced was PBMCs. This sequence uses TRBV9 and TRBJ2-7; 7 bases in the middle match TRBD2. This TCR derives from a man aged 30 to 39 in good health. CDR3 loop: CASSPAGARYEQYF. The bases are TGTGCCAGCAGCCCTGCGGGAGCTAGGTACGAGCAGTACTTC.